The entry below describes one T cell receptor beta chain. It was during active infection that Seattle patients were enrolled and then longitudinally followed. J was trimmed by 5 bases and V by 7 bases; bases with no gene match: 11. CDR1 is MNHNY, CDR2 SVGAGI, per germline (reference sequence). This CDR3 is built from 15 residues. TCRdb keeps only in-frame clones here, not all; method: immunoSEQ multiplex PCR. The table includes 150,000 to 200,000 clones, roughly 76% detected once. This sample was taken from a study of blood T cell repertoires in COVID-19. The sample was peripheral blood. This chain uses TRBV6-6 with TRBJ2-3, with TRBD1 matching over 8 bases. The sequence was collected from a woman of 80 years or more with COVID-19, enrolled during active disease. The DNA of the CDR3 is TGTGCCAGCACCCCATATGGACAGGGCGGAGATACGCAGTATTTT. As protein: CASTPYGQGGDTQYF.